Presented here are 21 T cell receptor beta chains from one specimen sequenced in a study of blood T cell repertoires in COVID-19. Clones were sequenced by immunoSEQ multiplex PCR, and TCRdb holds only the in-frame ones, with some missing. The sample holds more than 350,000 clones, 75% to 90% seen once. The sequencing sample was made of PBMCs or T cells enriched from blood (not recorded which). The source is a man aged 18 to 35 who had recovered from COVID-19.

The J gene is TRBJ2-7, the V gene TRBV7-9; 7 bases agree with TRBD1. CDR1 is SEHNR and CDR2 is FQNEAQ in the germline V gene (reference sequence). Trimming took 5 bases from V and 0 from J; bases not matched to a gene: 10. The CDR3 has 16 amino acids. CDR3 protein: CASSERQGLSSYEQYF. Here the CDR3 DNA reads TGTGCCAGCAGCGAACGACAGGGCCTGAGCTCCTACGAGCAGTACTTC.

The chain joins TRBV7-8 to TRBJ1-1, with 8 bases that match TRBD1. The trim removed 2 bases at V and 1 base at J, leaving 24 bases unmatched. Germline CDR1 SGHVS, CDR2 FQNEAQ. The CDR3 is 22 residues long. CDR3 nucleotides: TGTGCCAGCAGCTTAATTAGATTAAGGACAGGGTCGTTGAGGGATTCGAACACTGAAGCTTTCTTT. It codes for CASSLIRLRTGSLRDSNTEAFF.

The gene calls are TRBV18 and TRBJ2-7; 7 nucleotides line up with TRBD2. Germline CDR1 reads KGHSH; CDR2 reads LQKENI. The CDR3 runs to 13 residues. After removal of 4 bases from V and 5 bases from J, the junction contained 5 bases not matched to a gene. The CDR3 bases are TGTGCCAGCTCACTGGGAACTAGCGACGAGCAGTACTTC. It codes for CASSLGTSDEQYF.

The V call is TRBV13, the J call TRBJ1-6, with 8 bases lining up with TRBD1. CDR1 and CDR2 (germline): PRHDT, FYEKMQ (reference sequence). V trimming: 6 bases; J trimming: 6 bases; junction bases outside the gene matches: 4. The CDR3 is 14 residues long. The CDR3 here is CASRPTGGNSPLHF. The DNA for the CDR3 is TGTGCCAGCAGACCTACAGGGGGTAATTCACCCCTCCACTTT. The entire variable domain, with the rest obtained from reference TRBV13 and TRBJ1-6, is as follows: AAGVIQSPRHLIKEKRETATLKCYPIPRHDTVYWYQQGPGQDPQFLISFYEKMQSDKGSIPDRFSAQQFSDYHSELNMSSLELGDSALYFCASRPTGGNSPLHFGNGTRLTVT.

The rearrangement uses TRBV12-3 or TRBV12-4 and TRBJ1-2; D perhaps matches TRBD1 (5 bases). CDR3 length equals 13 residues. V was trimmed by 3 bases and J by 6 bases, leaving 11 bases between them. The CDR3 spells CASSFARGDGYTF. The CDR3 DNA sequence: TGTGCCAGCAGTTTTGCCCGGGGGGATGGCTACACCTTC.

Of note for this clone: The germline gene is not matched at one end of the junction; a read error may be the cause. The sample has other DNA sequences that encode this CDR3 too. The chain combines TRBV7-3 with TRBJ2-2, with a possible D match to TRBD1 (6 bases). The germline V gene has CDR1 SGHTA and CDR2 FQGTGA. CDR3 size: 12 residues. The CDR3 region is CASSRDTGELFF. In DNA, the CDR3 is TGTGCCAGCAGTAGGGACACAGGGGAGCTGTTTTTT.

The chain recombines TRBV24-1 with TRBJ2-3; D possibly corresponds to TRBD2 (5 bases). V lost 8 bases to trimming and J lost 6 bases, with 17 bases between them. The CDR3 totals 14 residues. In germline, CDR1 is KGHDR, CDR2 SFDVKD. The DNA for the CDR3 is TGTGCCACCACCGGCGACCCCGCGGGCGATACGCAGTATTTT. Its translation is CATTGDPAGDTQYF.

V is TRBV9 and J is TRBJ2-7, with 8 bases that match TRBD1. Germline V lookup: CDR1 SGDLS, CDR2 YYNGEE. Trimming took 0 bases from V and 2 from J; bases not matched to a gene: 4. The CDR3 is made up of 15 amino acids. The CDR3 bases are TGTGCCAGCAGCGTAGATGGGACAGGCCCCTACGAGCAGTACTTC. Its protein product is CASSVDGTGPYEQYF. Full variable domain (missing parts from reference TRBV9 and TRBJ2-7): DSGVTQTPKHLITATGQRVTLRCSPRSGDLSVYWYQQSLDQGLQFLIQYYNGEERAKGNILERFSAQQFPDLHSELNLSSLELGDSALYFCASSVDGTGPYEQYFGPGTRLTVT.

This chain connects TRBV18 to TRBJ2-1, with 9 positions matching TRBD2. Germline CDR1 is KGHSH and CDR2 is LQKENI. This CDR3 has 15 amino acids. The V and J ends lost 3 bases and 7 bases, in that order; junction bases with no gene match: 7. CDR3 in amino acids: CASSPRAGGRNEQFF. The CDR3 DNA is TGTGCCAGCTCACCCAGGGCGGGGGGGCGGAATGAGCAGTTCTTC.

The chain links TRBV25-1 to TRBJ2-7, with TRBD2 identical over 12 bases. CDR3 length equals 15 residues. Germline trimming cut 3 bases from V and 5 bases from J; bases unmatched to any gene: 5. Germline V lookup: CDR1 MGHDK, CDR2 SYGVNS. The CDR3 DNA reads as TGTGCCAGCAGTGATCAGACTAGCGGGAGAAACGAGCAGTACTTC. As protein: CASSDQTSGRNEQYF.

The chain has TRBV5-5 and TRBJ2-7; TRBD2 agrees at 11 bases. Trimming took 7 bases from V and 2 from J; bases not matched to a gene: 5. CDR3 length: 14 amino acids. Germline V gives CDR1 SGHKS, CDR2 YYEKEE (reference sequence). CDR3 amino acids: CASGTSGSAYEQYF. The CDR3 nucleotides are TGTGCCAGCGGTACTAGCGGGAGTGCCTACGAGCAGTACTTC.

Turning to this clone: Different DNA sequences within this sample yield the same CDR3. The chain combines TRBV7-9 with TRBJ2-7; perhaps TRBD1 as D (5 bases). CDR3 size: 14 residues. Trimming took off 4 bases at V and 0 bases at J, with 10 bases between the two ends. Germline loops: CDR1 SEHNR, CDR2 FQNEAQ (reference sequence). Here the CDR3 DNA reads TGTGCCAGCAGCTCCGACAGAAGCTCCTACGAGCAGTACTTC. Its translation: CASSSDRSSYEQYF.

The chain recombines TRBV12-2 with TRBJ1-5. TRBV12-2 constitutes a pseudogene. CDR3 size: 16 residues. For the CDR3, the DNA is TGTGCAAGTCGCTTAGAGGTAACGGGATACAATCAGCCCCAGCATTTT. Protein sequence: CASRLEVTGYNQPQHF.

The sample holds one count of this clone. V and J are TRBV5-1 and TRBJ2-5, with D perhaps TRBD1 (6 bases). Germline CDR1 is SGHRS and CDR2 is YFSETQ. This CDR3 has 14 amino acids. Deletions cut 3 bases from V and 5 bases from J, with 14 bases between. The CDR3 region is CASSWSGVEETQYF. CDR3 DNA: TGCGCCAGCAGCTGGTCAGGGGTTGAGGAGACCCAGTACTTC.

CDR3 sequence (DNA): TGTGCCAGCAGCCCGTATGGTCCGGGACAGACGAATCAGCCCCAGCATTTT. Its protein is CASSPYGPGQTNQPQHF. This rearrangement joins TRBV3-1 (or the pseudogene TRBV3-2) to TRBJ1-5, with 7 positions matching TRBD1. CDR1 LGHDT and CDR2 YNNKEL come from the germline V gene (reference sequence). The V segment lost 4 bases and the J segment 4 bases; nucleotides outside the gene matches: 13. There are 17 residues in the CDR3.

The chain uses TRBV7-2 and TRBJ1-1; D is unclear. V lost 3 bases and J lost 1, with 9 bases in between. The CDR3 is 14 residues long. Germline values: CDR1 SGHTA, CDR2 FQGNSA. CDR3 loop: CASSFGDRNTEAFF. In DNA form, the CDR3 reads TGTGCCAGCAGCTTCGGAGACCGGAACACTGAAGCTTTCTTT.

The CDR3 protein is CASSLIIGAGGKRSNEQFF. The DNA of the CDR3 is TGTGCCAGCAGCTTAATTATCGGAGCGGGAGGCAAAAGGAGCAATGAGCAGTTCTTC. The chain combines TRBV7-2 with TRBJ2-1; TRBD2 matches at 9 bases. Germline trimming cut 2 bases from V and 6 bases from J; bases unmatched to any gene: 17. The CDR3 extends over 19 amino acids. CDR1 is SGHTA and CDR2 is FQGNSA in the germline V gene.

The CDR3 region is CASSYGGGVNTEAFF. The CDR3 nucleotides are TGTGCCAGCAGTTACGGCGGGGGCGTGAACACTGAAGCTTTCTTT. The chain couples TRBV6-2 or TRBV6-3 to TRBJ1-1; D may be TRBD1 (6 bases). Germline V gene data show CDR1 as MNHEY and CDR2 as SVGEGT. There are 15 residues in the CDR3. Deletions cut 2 bases from V and 0 bases from J, with 10 bases between.

The chain uses TRBV10-3 and TRBJ2-2; D ambiguous. V lost 5 bases, J lost 6 bases, and 16 bases lay in between. Germline CDR1 reads ENHRY; CDR2 reads SYGVKD. The CDR3 consists of 15 residues. This CDR3 reads CAISSRNINAGELFF. CDR3 coding DNA: TGTGCCATCAGTTCTAGAAATATTAACGCCGGGGAGCTGTTTTTT.

The chain carries TRBV9 and TRBJ2-1; maybe TRBD2 (5 bases). Per germline, CDR1 SGDLS and CDR2 YYNGEE. The V gene lost 4 bases and the J gene lost 5 bases, with 16 bases spanning the gap. This CDR3 spans 15 amino acids. The DNA for the CDR3 is TGTGCCAGCAGCCCTCGTACCGGGGTGAACAATGAGCAGTTCTTC. Its protein product is CASSPRTGVNNEQFF.

The chain employs TRBV5-8 and TRBJ2-4, with no clear D. The germline V gene has CDR1 SGHTS and CDR2 YDEGEE. V gave up 0 bases and J gave up 7 bases, with 11 bases separating them. The CDR3 runs 14 residues. CDR3 in DNA: TGTGCCAGCAGCTTGGGACTTCGGATGAACATTCAGTACTTC. This gives the protein CASSLGLRMNIQYF.